What follows is one TCR beta chain and its context. This clone was counted a single time. The antigen it recognizes is unknown. Within one base of it there is no much larger clone, and no base qualities were kept. Patients with a history of autoimmune disease or receiving systemic immunosuppression were excluded from the trial. Peripheral blood for TCR sequencing was collected from all dose cohorts at baseline, on cycle 4 day 1, and on cycle 7 day 1. The samples were taken from a phase I, first-in-human, multicenter, open-label dose-escalation trial of ivuxolimab. Adults with locally advanced or metastatic head and neck squamous cell, hepatocellular, melanoma or renal cell carcinoma were enrolled in the trial. Before TCR sequencing, CD4+ T cells and CD8+ T cells from peripheral blood were sorted into separate populations. The data derive from a study of OX40 agonist ivuxolimab in advanced cancers. For the study in its entirety: Ivuxolimab was an agonistic, fully human IgG2 monoclonal antibody directed against OX40 (CD134), a costimulatory receptor. Three dose-escalation patients achieved partial responses, one with hepatocellular carcinoma and two with cutaneous melanoma. The paper covers the monotherapy dose-escalation part of the phase I ivuxolimab trial, which included N = 52 patients. The point of sequencing TCRbeta in the periphery was to test whether ivuxolimab changed TCR sequence diversity and drove clonal T-cell expansion. Intravenous ivuxolimab was administered to patients every 2 weeks at six dose levels: 0.01, 0.1, 0.3, 1.5, 3 and 10 mg/kg. A male proportion of nearly 85% and a mean age of approximately 62 years, ranging from about 20 to 85, were recorded for the dose-escalation cohort. Prior anti-PD-1, anti-PD-L1 or anti-CTLA-4 therapy was permitted, and checkpoint inhibitors had been received by about two fifths of dose-escalation patients. Of the 50 or so patients in dose escalation, 19 had hepatocellular carcinoma, roughly 15 had melanoma, 9 had renal cell carcinoma and 9 had head and neck cancer.

Cut back by 4 bases and 1 base, the V and J ends lie 16 bases apart. CDR1 and CDR2 are read off the germline V gene as MNHNS and SASEGT. The CDR3 sequence holds 16 residues, the cysteine and phenylalanine included. This entry keeps only the CDR3 DNA: 48 bases, framed from base 1. Points the paper makes about the study in general: At doses from 0.1 to 3.0 mg/kg, clonal expansion was seen in both CD4+ and CD8+ blood T cells between baseline and week 6. Low levels of normalized T-cell clonal expansion were also seen in some patients who did not respond. The antigen specificity of the peripheral T cells that underwent clonal expansion was not determined. In the 0.1-3.0 mg/kg groups, partial responders were among the patients with the lowest normalized peripheral clonal expansion, particularly in CD8+ T cells. After ivuxolimab, expanded clones were on average more numerous among CD8+ T cells than among CD4+ T cells.

To sequence the TCRbeta CDR3 region, genomic DNA was isolated from the sorted cells. The immunoSEQ Assay was used for sequencing of TCRbeta CDR3 regions. TCRdb carries this immuneACCESS record with in-frame sequences only. Its versions omit some clonotypes, under half of them owing to an unresolved V gene in the studies checked, with the rest unexplained. The sample records about 63,000 clones, roughly nine tenths of which are singletons. More than 0.55% of the sample is taken by the ten largest. The material sequenced was CD4+ or CD8+ T cells sorted from blood, taken in a trial of the OX40 agonist ivuxolimab. The sequence came from an adult with an advanced solid tumor such as melanoma, head and neck, liver or kidney cancer. The V gene is TRBV6-1 and the J gene is TRBJ1-1, with the D gene call left open. The CDR3 reads CASSVGSTESNTEAFF. The bases are TGTGCCAGCAGTGTAGGATCGACCGAATCGAACACTGAAGCTTTCTTT.